This T cell receptor beta chain was captured by sequencing in a study of blood T cell repertoires in COVID-19. Study-wide context: Sources were T cells, B-cell-depleted T cells, or PBMCs; the material itself was cDNA or gDNA.

The ends lost 6 bases at V and 8 bases at J; junction bases unmatched: 10. In germline, CDR1 is MNHEY, CDR2 SVGAGI. This CDR3 contains 15 residues. Profiling relied on immunoSEQ multiplex PCR, and the TCRdb table lists in-frame clones only, not all of them. Of hundreds of thousands of clones listed, around 86% are singletons. This rearrangement joins TRBV6-5 to TRBJ1-6; 7 bases are a match to TRBD1. Sequencing was performed on peripheral blood. This sequence originates from a human donor in a cohort sampled during active COVID-19. This CDR3 is CASSKGARRDSPLHF. In DNA, the CDR3 is TGTGCCAGCAGCAAGGGGGCCCGAAGGGATTCACCCCTCCACTTT.